The subject of this entry is one T cell receptor (beta chain). This specimen comes from a study of blood T cell repertoires in COVID-19. As handled by the study authors: Estimation of nucleated cell counts was performed using reference gene primer amplification. The table came from immunoSEQ multiplex PCR; TCRdb's copy has only in-frame clones and leaves some out. That table is the source of V, J and clone size, and D and trimming were worked out from the DNA. The repertoire has about 73,000 clones, roughly nine tenths of them found once; the top ten carry approximately 10%. This sequence originates from a man older than 75 with acute or convalescent COVID-19. The sample consisted of peripheral blood.

The CDR3 region is CASSPSGASYNEQFF. The CDR3 DNA reads as TGTGCCAGCAGCCCTAGCGGGGCGTCCTACAATGAGCAGTTCTTC. The chain couples TRBV7-2 to TRBJ2-1; TRBD2 matches at 9 bases. Germline V gene data show CDR1 as SGHTA and CDR2 as FQGNSA. V shed 5 bases and J 1 base; nucleotides not matched to a gene: 3. The length of the CDR3 is 15 residues.